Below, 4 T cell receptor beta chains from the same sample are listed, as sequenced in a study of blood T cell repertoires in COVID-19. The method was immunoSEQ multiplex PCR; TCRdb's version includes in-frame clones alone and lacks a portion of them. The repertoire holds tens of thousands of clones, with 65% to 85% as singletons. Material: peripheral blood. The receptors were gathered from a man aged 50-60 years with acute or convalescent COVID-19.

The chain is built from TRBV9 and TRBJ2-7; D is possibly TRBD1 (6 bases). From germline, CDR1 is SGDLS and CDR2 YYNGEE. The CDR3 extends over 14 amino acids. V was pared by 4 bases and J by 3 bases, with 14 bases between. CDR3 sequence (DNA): TGTGCCAGCAGCCCCTGGGACACCCACTACGAGCAGTACTTC. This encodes CASSPWDTHYEQYF.

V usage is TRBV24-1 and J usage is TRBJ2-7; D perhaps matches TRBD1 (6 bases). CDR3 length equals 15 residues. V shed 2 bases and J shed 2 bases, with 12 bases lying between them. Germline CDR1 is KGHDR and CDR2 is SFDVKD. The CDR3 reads CATSDSRDKPYEQYF. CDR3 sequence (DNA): TGTGCCACCAGTGATTCCCGGGACAAACCCTACGAGCAGTACTTC.

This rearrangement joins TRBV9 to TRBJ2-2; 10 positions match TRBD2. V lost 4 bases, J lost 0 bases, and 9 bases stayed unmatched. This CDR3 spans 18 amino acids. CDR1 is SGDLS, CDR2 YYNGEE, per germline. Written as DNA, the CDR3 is TGTGCCAGCAGCTTCCTAGGAGCGGGAGGGTCGAACACCGGGGAGCTGTTTTTT. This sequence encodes CASSFLGAGGSNTGELFF.

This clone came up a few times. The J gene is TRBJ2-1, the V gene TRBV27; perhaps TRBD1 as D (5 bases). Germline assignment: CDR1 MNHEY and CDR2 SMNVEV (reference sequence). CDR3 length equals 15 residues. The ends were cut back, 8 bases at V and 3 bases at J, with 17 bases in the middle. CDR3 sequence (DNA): TGTGCCAGCCAGCTCAGGGATGGTGGCTACAATGAGCAGTTCTTC. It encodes CASQLRDGGYNEQFF.